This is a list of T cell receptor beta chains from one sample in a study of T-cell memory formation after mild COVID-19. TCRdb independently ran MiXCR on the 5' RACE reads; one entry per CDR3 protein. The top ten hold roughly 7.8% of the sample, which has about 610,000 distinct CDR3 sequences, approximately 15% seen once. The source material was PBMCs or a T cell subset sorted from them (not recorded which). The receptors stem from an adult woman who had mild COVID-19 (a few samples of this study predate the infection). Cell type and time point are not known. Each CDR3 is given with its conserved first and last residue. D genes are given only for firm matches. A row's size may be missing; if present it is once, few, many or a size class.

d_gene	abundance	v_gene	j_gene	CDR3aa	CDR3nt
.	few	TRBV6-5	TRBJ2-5	CASSSQGSEETQYF	TGTGCCAGCAGTTCGCAGGGCAGTGAAGAGACCCAGTACTTC
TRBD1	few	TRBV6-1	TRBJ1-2	CASSLTGQRYGYTF	TGTGCCAGCAGTCTGACGGGACAGCGGTATGGCTACACCTTC
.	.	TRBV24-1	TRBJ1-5	CATSDSRRGGNQPQHF	TGTGCCACCAGTGATTCCCGCCGGGGGGGCAATCAGCCCCAGCATTTT
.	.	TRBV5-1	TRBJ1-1	CASSLMLGRSDTEAFF	TGCGCCAGCAGCTTGATGTTGGGGCGGTCGGACACTGAAGCTTTCTTT
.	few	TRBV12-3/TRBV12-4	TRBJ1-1	CASARRGGDSEAFF	TGTGCCAGCGCCAGGAGGGGAGGGGACTCTGAAGCTTTCTTT
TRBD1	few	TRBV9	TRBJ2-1	CASSSWTGAFYNEQFF	TGTGCCAGCAGCTCATGGACAGGGGCCTTCTACAATGAGCAGTTCTTC
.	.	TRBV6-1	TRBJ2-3	CASSEAADTQYF	TGTGCCAGCAGTGAAGCAGCAGATACGCAGTATTTT
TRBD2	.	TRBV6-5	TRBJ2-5	CASSLGGRAQETQYF	TGTGCCAGCTCCCTGGGAGGGCGGGCCCAAGAGACCCAGTACTTC
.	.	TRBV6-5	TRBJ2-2	CASSYSGPGELFF	TGTGCCAGCAGTTACTCCGGACCCGGGGAGCTGTTTTTT
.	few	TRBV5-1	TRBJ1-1	CASSFQGSNTEAFF	TGCGCCAGCAGCTTTCAGGGGTCGAACACTGAAGCTTTCTTT
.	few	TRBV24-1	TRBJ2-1	CATRDTGTSSYNEQFF	TGTGCCACCAGAGACACCGGGACTTCCTCCTACAATGAGCAGTTCTTC
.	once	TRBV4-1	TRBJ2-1	CASSQGTGRVNNEQFF	TGCGCCAGCAGCCAAGGCACAGGGAGAGTGAACAATGAGCAGTTCTTC
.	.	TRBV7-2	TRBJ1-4	CASSNRKGLSIGANEKLFF	TGTGCCAGCAGTAATAGGAAGGGGTTATCTATAGGGGCTAATGAAAAACTGTTTTTT
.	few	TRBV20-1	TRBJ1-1	CSARIPGRNTEAFF	TGCAGTGCTAGAATACCGGGGAGGAACACTGAAGCTTTCTTT
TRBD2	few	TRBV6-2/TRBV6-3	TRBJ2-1	CASSSASGGENEQFF	TGTGCCAGCAGTTCAGCTAGCGGGGGGGAGAATGAGCAGTTCTTC
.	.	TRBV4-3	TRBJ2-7	CASSQVLSGNPGEQYF	TGCGCCAGCAGCCAAGTTCTCTCGGGGAACCCGGGCGAGCAGTACTTC
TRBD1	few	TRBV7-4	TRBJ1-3	CASSPGYGTGDGNTIYF	TGTGCCAGCAGCCCGGGGTACGGGACAGGGGACGGAAACACCATATATTTT
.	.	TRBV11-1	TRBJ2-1	CASSRTEDRNEQFF	TGTGCCAGCAGCCGGACAGAGGATAGGAATGAGCAGTTCTTC
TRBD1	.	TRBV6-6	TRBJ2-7	CASSTGTGGIF	TGTGCCAGCAGTACCGGGACAGGGGGCATCTTC
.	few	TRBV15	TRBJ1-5	CATSRGWGSHSNQPQHF	TGTGCCACCAGCAGGGGTTGGGGTTCGCATAGCAATCAGCCCCAGCATTTT
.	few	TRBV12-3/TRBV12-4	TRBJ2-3	CASSPRATLGTDTQYF	TGTGCCAGCAGTCCTCGAGCCACTCTAGGCACAGATACGCAGTATTTT
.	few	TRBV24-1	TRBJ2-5	CATSDVEETQYF	TGTGCCACCAGTGATGTTGAAGAGACCCAGTACTTC
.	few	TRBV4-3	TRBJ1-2	CASSLSTVRRNYGYTF	TGCGCCAGCAGCTTATCAACAGTCAGACGGAACTATGGCTACACCTTC
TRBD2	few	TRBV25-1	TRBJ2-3	CASSELGLAGVSDTQYF	TGTGCCAGCAGTGAATTAGGACTAGCGGGAGTGTCAGATACGCAGTATTTT
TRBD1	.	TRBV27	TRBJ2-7	CASSLDQGDEQYF	TGTGCCAGCAGTTTAGATCAGGGGGACGAGCAGTACTTC
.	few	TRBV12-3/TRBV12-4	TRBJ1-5	CASSLEQGHQPQHF	TGTGCCAGCAGTTTAGAACAGGGACATCAGCCCCAGCATTTT
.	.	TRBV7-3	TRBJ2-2	CASSLLPNMGPNTGELFF	TGTGCCAGCAGCTTACTCCCTAATATGGGGCCGAACACCGGGGAGCTGTTTTTT
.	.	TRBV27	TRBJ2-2	CASKAARNSGELFF	TGTGCCAGCAAGGCAGCACGGAACTCCGGGGAGCTGTTTTTT
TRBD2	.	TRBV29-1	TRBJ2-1	CSVPLTSGSFYNEQFF	TGCAGCGTCCCATTAACTAGCGGGAGCTTCTACAATGAGCAGTTCTTC
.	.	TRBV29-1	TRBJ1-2	CSVVDIRTRGLEDGYTF	TGCAGCGTTGTGGATATAAGGACAAGGGGCCTCGAGGATGGCTACACCTTC
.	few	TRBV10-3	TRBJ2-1	CAISVDDQYYNEQFF	TGTGCCATCAGTGTGGACGACCAATACTACAATGAGCAGTTCTTC
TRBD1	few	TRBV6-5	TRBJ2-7	CASSRTGTGAREQYF	TGTGCCAGCAGCAGAACCGGGACAGGGGCTCGCGAGCAGTACTTC
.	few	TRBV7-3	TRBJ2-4	CASSLTFGQLNIQYF	TGTGCCAGCAGCTTAACGTTTGGACAGCTAAACATTCAGTACTTC
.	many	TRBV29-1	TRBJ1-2	CSVDGVEDGYTF	TGCAGCGTTGATGGGGTAGAGGATGGCTACACCTTC
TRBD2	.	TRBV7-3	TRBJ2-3	CASSLGGTKYF	TGTGCCAGCAGCTTAGGGGGGACTAAATATTTT
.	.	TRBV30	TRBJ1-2	CAWSENLMGGYTF	TGTGCCTGGAGTGAGAACTTGATGGGTGGCTACACCTTC
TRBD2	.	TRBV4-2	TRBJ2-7	CASSLARSGSPTEQYF	TGTGCCAGCAGCCTAGCCCGGAGCGGGAGTCCAACCGAGCAGTACTTC
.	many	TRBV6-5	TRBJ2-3	CASSYSRQGSTDTQYF	TGTGCCAGCAGTTACTCGAGGCAGGGGAGCACAGATACGCAGTATTTT
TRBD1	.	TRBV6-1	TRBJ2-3	CASSEQGQLPTDTQYF	TGTGCCAGCAGTGAACAGGGACAGCTTCCCACAGATACGCAGTATTTT
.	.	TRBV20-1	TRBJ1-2	CSARTWGGDGYTF	TGCAGTGCCAGGACCTGGGGGGGTGATGGCTACACCTTC
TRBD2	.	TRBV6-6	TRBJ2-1	CASSTGGYYNEQFF	TGTGCCAGCAGCACGGGGGGGTATTACAATGAGCAGTTCTTC
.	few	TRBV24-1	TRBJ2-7	CATNNFSYEQYF	TGTGCCACCAATAACTTCTCCTACGAGCAGTACTTC
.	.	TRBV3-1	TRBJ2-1	CASSQDRLLGQFF	TGTGCCAGCAGCCAAGACCGGTTATTGGGGCAGTTCTTC
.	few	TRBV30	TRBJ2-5	CAWTVGRRETQYF	TGTGCCTGGACTGTGGGGCGAAGAGAGACCCAGTACTTC
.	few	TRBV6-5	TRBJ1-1	CASSYSRDTEAFF	TGTGCCAGCAGTTACTCTCGGGACACTGAAGCTTTCTTT
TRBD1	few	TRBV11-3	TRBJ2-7	CASSLGQKYEQYF	TGTGCCAGCAGCTTGGGACAGAAATACGAGCAGTACTTC
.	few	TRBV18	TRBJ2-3	CASSPLDSLTDTQYF	TGTGCCAGCTCACCACTGGACAGTCTCACAGATACGCAGTATTTT
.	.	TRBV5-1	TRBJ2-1	CASSASSGTPRGQFF	TGCGCCAGCAGCGCCAGCTCCGGGACCCCCCGTGGGCAGTTCTTC
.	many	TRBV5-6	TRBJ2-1	CASSSLGGYNEQFF	TGTGCCAGCAGCAGCTTGGGTGGGTACAATGAGCAGTTCTTC
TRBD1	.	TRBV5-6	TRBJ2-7	CASSLGTGVPLDYEQYF	TGTGCCAGCAGCTTGGGGACAGGGGTCCCCCTTGACTACGAGCAGTACTTC
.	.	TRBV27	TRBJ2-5	CASSLSLEWETQYF	TGTGCCAGCAGTTTATCACTAGAATGGGAGACCCAGTACTTC
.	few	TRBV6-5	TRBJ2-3	CASSGLDTQYF	TGTGCCAGCAGTGGCCTCGATACGCAGTATTTT
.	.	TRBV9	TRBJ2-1	CASSPHGGDNEQFF	TGTGCCAGCAGCCCCCATGGAGGGGACAATGAGCAGTTCTTC
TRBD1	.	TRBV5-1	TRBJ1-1	CASTLPGQGNTEAFF	TGCGCCAGCACTTTACCCGGACAGGGGAACACTGAAGCTTTCTTT
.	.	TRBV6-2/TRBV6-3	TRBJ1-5	CASSRVRGIRGQPQHF	TGTGCCAGCTCTCGAGTCCGGGGGATAAGGGGACAGCCCCAGCATTTT
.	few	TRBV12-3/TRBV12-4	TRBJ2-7	CASILKGGSSYEQYF	TGTGCCAGCATTCTTAAGGGCGGGTCCTCCTACGAGCAGTACTTC
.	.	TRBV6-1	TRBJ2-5	CASSEAPAVETQYF	TGTGCCAGCAGTGAAGCGCCTGCAGTAGAGACCCAGTACTTC
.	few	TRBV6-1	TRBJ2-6	CASNPIGSGANVLTF	TGTGCCAGCAATCCCATTGGCTCTGGGGCCAACGTCCTGACTTTC
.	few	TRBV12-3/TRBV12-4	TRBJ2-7	CASSSTLIRVGEQYF	TGTGCCAGCAGTTCTACCCTGATCAGGGTCGGGGAGCAGTACTTC
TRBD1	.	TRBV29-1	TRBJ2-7	CSVESGTGVYEQYF	TGCAGCGTGGAGTCCGGGACAGGGGTCTACGAGCAGTACTTC